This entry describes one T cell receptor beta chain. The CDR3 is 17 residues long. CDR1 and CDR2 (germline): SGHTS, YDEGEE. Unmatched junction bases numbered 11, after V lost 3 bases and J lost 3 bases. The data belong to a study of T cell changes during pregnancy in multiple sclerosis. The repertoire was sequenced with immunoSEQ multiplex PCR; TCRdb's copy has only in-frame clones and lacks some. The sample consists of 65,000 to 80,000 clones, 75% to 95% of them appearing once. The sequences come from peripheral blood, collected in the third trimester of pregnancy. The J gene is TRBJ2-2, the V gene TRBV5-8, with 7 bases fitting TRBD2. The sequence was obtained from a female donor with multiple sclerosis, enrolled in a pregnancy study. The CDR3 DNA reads TGTGCCAGCAGCTGGGATCGCGGGGGAGATGACACCGGGGAGCTGTTTTTT. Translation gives CASSWDRGGDDTGELFF.